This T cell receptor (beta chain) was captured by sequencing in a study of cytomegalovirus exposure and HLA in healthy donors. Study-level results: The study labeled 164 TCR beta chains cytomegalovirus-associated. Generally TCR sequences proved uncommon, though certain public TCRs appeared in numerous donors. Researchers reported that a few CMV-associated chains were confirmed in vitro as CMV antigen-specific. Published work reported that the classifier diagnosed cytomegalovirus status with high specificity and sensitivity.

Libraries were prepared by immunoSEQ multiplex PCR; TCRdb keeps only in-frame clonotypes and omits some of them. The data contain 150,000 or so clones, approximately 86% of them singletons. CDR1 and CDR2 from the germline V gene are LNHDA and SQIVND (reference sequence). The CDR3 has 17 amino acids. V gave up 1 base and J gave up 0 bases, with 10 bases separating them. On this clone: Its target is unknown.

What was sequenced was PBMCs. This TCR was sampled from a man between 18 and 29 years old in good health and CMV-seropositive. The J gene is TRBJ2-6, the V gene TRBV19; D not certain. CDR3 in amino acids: CASSIGVGSSGANVLTF. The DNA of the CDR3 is TGTGCCAGTAGTATAGGTGTGGGCTCCTCTGGGGCCAACGTCCTGACTTTC. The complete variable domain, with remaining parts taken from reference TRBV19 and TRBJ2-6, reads DGGITQSPKYLFRKEGQNVTLSCEQNLNHDAMYWYRQDPGQGLRLIYYSQIVNDFQKGDIAEGYSVSREKKESFPLTVTSAQKNPTAFYLCASSIGVGSSGANVLTFGAGSRLTVL.